This T cell receptor beta chain appears in the sequencing data of a study of beta chain features in type 1 diabetes (dated by TCRdb to the late 2010s). Regarding the complete study: Patients and healthy donors did not differ in mean age, gender distribution, total cell number or subset yield. Across all samples, about 110 million sorted cells were examined, and cell number per subset correlated strongly with RNA yield. The study compared the TCRB repertoires of sorted circulating CD4+ T cell subsets in recently diagnosed type 1 diabetes patients with those in matched healthy donors. Whereas all 30 or so donors provided naive and central memory subsets, regulatory and stem cell-like memory subsets were isolated from just 8 patients and about eight healthy donors. Study-wide findings and limitations: Shorter templates might be favored by PCR, yet because patient and control samples were amplified and corrected together, any such skew would affect both groups equally. Because cDNA rather than genomic DNA was sequenced, highly expressing activated cells could have been over-represented, although no difference in activation and CD3 levels was found between groups. Naive, central memory and regulatory TCRB repertoires appeared to be more alike among patients than among healthy donors. Type 1 diabetes patients showed a moderate but significant shortening of TCRB CDR3 length in all four CD4+ subsets. At VDJ recombination sites, patients with type 1 diabetes made fewer insertions and deleted more nucleotides, a pattern implying thymic rearrangement abnormalities. Only small numbers of individuals were included in the HLA sub-analyses, which left unresolved whether HLA type had any influence on TCRB rearrangement.

A few counts support this clone. No cognate antigen has been identified for it. Base qualities were left out, and no much larger clone turns up one base away. The CDR3 holds 16 amino acids from the cysteine to the phenylalanine. CDR3 DNA only is kept here, 48 bases in frame from base 1. Cut back by 2 bases and 1 base, the V and J ends lie 13 bases apart. The germline V gene (reference sequence) gives CDR1 as SGHAT and CDR2 as FQDESV. The entire amount of isolated RNA was reverse transcribed using the High Capacity cDNA Reverse Transcription Kit, so the sequenced TCRB transcripts were expressed ones. Naive, central memory and regulatory T cell samples underwent deep immunoSEQ sequencing, averaging about 3.57 million total reads per sample. Sorted cells were lysed in RLT buffer and RNA was extracted with DNase-treated RNeasy Micro or Mini kits, depending on cell number. Each cell subset was processed separately to prevent cross-contamination, with patient and healthy donor samples processed together. The immunoSEQ multiplex PCR was used to amplify TCRB sequences from cDNA, yielding 87-bp fragments that span the CDR3 region. The amplicons were sequenced using the Illumina HiSeq platform. The paper's processing steps were these. Synthetic template baselines were used to correct PCR bias computationally, reads within Hamming distance 2 were collapsed, and singletons that could not be merged were discarded. Reads were aligned to IMGT to assign V, D and J genes, CDR3 length, and insertions or deletions at six rearrangement sites. Within each subset, clonotype counts were normalized to the number of sorted cells before true diversity and Gini coefficients were calculated with the tcR R package. The overlap coefficient, calculated on TCRB nucleotide sequences, was used to quantify repertoire sharing. Out-of-frame TCRB sequences from naive cells were analyzed to stand in for the pre-selection repertoire. TCRdb took over this immuneACCESS table, retaining in-frame rearrangements with V and J assigned. Such tables are incomplete; in checked studies, under half of the missing clones stem from an unresolved V gene, and the remainder is unexplained. The D gene and trimming were derived from the DNA, and the V and J assignments and clone size from that table. The sample data list 850,000 to 900,000 clones, and roughly 16% of these were observed just once. Clones ranked in the top ten supply about 0.02% of the sample.

From each donor, a single peripheral blood sample of around 120 mL on average was drawn into heparinised tubes. A BD FACSAria II was used to sort naive, central memory, regulatory and stem cell-like memory CD4+ T cells with a panel that included CD45RO, CCR7, CD25, CD127, CD95 and CD27. Every sorted population had a purity above 95%. PBMCs were separated immediately by Lymphoprep density gradient centrifugation and were stained directly, without being cultured. To minimize batch effects, samples were stained and sorted in pairs, one healthy donor with one patient per experiment. Sequenced material: naive CD4+ T cells from blood. The cell subset or site label, as the study defines it: true naive CD4+ T cells. The V and J genes are TRBV11-1 and TRBJ2-3; the D gene identity is not certain. The sequence was collected from a woman between 18 and 30 years old in good health. The nucleotide sequence reads as follows: TGTGCCAGCAGCTTAAGTTTCAAGTTTGGCACAGATACGCAGTATTTT. The resulting protein is CASSLSFKFGTDTQYF.